The 6 T cell receptor beta chains in this list originate from one sample, sequenced in a study of sequential checkpoint blockade in melanoma. The treatment here: randomized to nivolumab then ipilimumab (arm A) or the reverse (arm B). Repertoires were generated with immunoSEQ multiplex PCR, while TCRdb's copy carries only in-frame clones and drops some. The profile shows over 9,000 clones, approximately 77% of them singletons. Specimen: CD8+ T cells sorted from blood (inferred from file names), collected from a patient given nivolumab and ipilimumab in sequence. The origin of the receptors is a human donor with melanoma.

V is TRBV10-2 and J is TRBJ2-2, with 7 bases lining up with TRBD2. CDR1 WSHSY and CDR2 SAAADI come from the germline V gene. The CDR3 sequence is 16 residues long. V was pared by 5 bases and J by 1 base, with 7 bases of the junction left unmatched. The CDR3 protein is CASSYGLVQNTGELFF. CDR3 coding DNA: TGCGCCAGCAGTTACGGACTAGTGCAGAACACCGGGGAGCTGTTTTTT.

The chain carries TRBV9 and TRBJ2-1; 11 bases match TRBD2. The CDR3 is 22 residues long. Trimming removed 0 bases from V and 3 bases from J; junction bases left unmatched: 20. Germline V gives CDR1 SGDLS, CDR2 YYNGEE. CDR3 bases: TGTGCCAGCAGCGTAGGTTCGGGGGGAGGACTAGCGGGTCCCCAAAGCTACAATGAGCAGTTCTTC. It yields the protein CASSVGSGGGLAGPQSYNEQFF. The full variable domain, with the rest looked up from reference TRBV9 and TRBJ2-1, is DSGVTQTPKHLITATGQRVTLRCSPRSGDLSVYWYQQSLDQGLQFLIQYYNGEERAKGNILERFSAQQFPDLHSELNLSSLELGDSALYFCASSVGSGGGLAGPQSYNEQFFGPGTRLTVL.

The CDR3 loop is CASSPGTHSYEQYF. The DNA for the CDR3 is TGCGCCAGCAGCCCCGGGACACACTCCTACGAGCAGTACTTC. The chain combines TRBV4-1 with TRBJ2-7, with a possible D match to TRBD1 (6 bases). V lost 4 bases and J lost 0, with 10 bases in between. The germline V gene encodes CDR1 MGHRA and CDR2 YSYEKL. CDR3 length equals 14 residues.

J is TRBJ2-2 and V is TRBV28; maybe TRBD2 (5 bases). The CDR3 consists of 16 residues. V was pared by 9 bases and J by 0 bases, with 17 bases between. The germline gives CDR1 MDHEN, CDR2 SYDVKM. CDR3 loop: CASKEVAGTNTGELFF. CDR3 coding DNA: TGTGCCAGTAAAGAGGTTGCGGGCACGAACACCGGGGAGCTGTTTTTT.

This clone was detected a few times. The V gene is TRBV15, the J gene TRBJ2-5; TRBD2 matches at 13 bases. With 5 bases clipped from V and 3 bases from J, the junction kept 15 bases outside the gene matches. Germline assignment: CDR1 LNHNV and CDR2 YYDKDF (reference sequence). The CDR3 contains 19 residues. CDR3 in amino acids: CATSGTGTSGVVWEETQYF. CDR3 coding DNA: TGTGCCACCAGCGGTACCGGGACTAGCGGGGTGGTATGGGAAGAGACCCAGTACTTC.

The V call is TRBV7-9, the J call TRBJ2-7; D is undetermined. V was shortened by 0 bases and J by 1 base, with 13 bases between the two germline ends. The CDR3 runs to 16 residues. CDR1 and CDR2 (germline): SEHNR, FQNEAQ (reference sequence). Written as DNA, the CDR3 is TGTGCCAGCAGCTTAGCGGCAGGCCAGCCTTCCTACGAGCAGTACTTC. Encoded protein: CASSLAAGQPSYEQYF.